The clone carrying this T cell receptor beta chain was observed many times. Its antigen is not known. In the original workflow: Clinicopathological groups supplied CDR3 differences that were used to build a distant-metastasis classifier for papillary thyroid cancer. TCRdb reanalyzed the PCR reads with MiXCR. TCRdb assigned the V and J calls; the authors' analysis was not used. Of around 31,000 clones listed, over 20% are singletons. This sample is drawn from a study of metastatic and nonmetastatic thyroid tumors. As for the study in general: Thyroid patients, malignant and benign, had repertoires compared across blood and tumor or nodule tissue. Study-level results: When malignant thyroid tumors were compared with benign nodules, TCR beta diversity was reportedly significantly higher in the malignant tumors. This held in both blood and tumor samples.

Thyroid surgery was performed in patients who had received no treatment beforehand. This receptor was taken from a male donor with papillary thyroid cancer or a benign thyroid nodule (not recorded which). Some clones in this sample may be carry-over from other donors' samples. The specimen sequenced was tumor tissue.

The CDR3 nucleotides read TGTGCCAGCAGCTTAGGGGGACTTAGCGGGGCCTACAATGAGCAGTTCTTC. Translation: CASSLGGLSGAYNEQFF. The chain links TRBV11-2 to TRBJ2-1; 8 nucleotides line up with TRBD2. This CDR3 comprises 17 residues. CDR1 SGHAT and CDR2 FQNNGV come from the germline V gene. V was clipped by 1 base and J by 2 bases; unmatched bases: 7.